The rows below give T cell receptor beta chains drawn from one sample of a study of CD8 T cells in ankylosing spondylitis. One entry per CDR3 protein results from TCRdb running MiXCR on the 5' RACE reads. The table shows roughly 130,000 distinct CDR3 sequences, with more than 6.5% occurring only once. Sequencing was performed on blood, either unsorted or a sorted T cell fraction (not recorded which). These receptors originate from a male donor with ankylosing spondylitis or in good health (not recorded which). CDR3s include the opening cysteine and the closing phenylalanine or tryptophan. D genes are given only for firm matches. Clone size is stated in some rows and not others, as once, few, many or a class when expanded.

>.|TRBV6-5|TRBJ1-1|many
TGTGCCAGCAGTTACCTAGTTGGACAGTGGAACACTGAAGCTTTCTTT
CASSYLVGQWNTEAFF
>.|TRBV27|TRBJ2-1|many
TGTGCCAGCAGTTTAGGCCTAGTGGTTGAGCAGTTCTTC
CASSLGLVVEQFF
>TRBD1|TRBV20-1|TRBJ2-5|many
TGCAGTGCTCCCGGACAGGGGGAGACCCAGTACTTC
CSAPGQGETQYF
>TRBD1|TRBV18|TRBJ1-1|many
TGTGCCAGCTCACCCGACATGGACAGGGAAAGCACTGAAGCTTTCTTT
CASSPDMDRESTEAFF
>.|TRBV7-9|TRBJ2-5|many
TGTGCCAGCAGCCTCCGGACGGAACAAGAGACCCAGTACTTC
CASSLRTEQETQYF
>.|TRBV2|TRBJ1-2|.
TGTGCCAGCAGCAGACCACCCACGGTTTATGGCTACACCTTC
CASSRPPTVYGYTF
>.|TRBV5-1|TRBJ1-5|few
TGCGCCAGCAGCGGGGACGGACGAAGCAATCAGCCCCAGCATTTT
CASSGDGRSNQPQHF
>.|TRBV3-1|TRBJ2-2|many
TGTGCCAGCAGCCAAGAGTGGGTTGGCAGGGCGAACACCGGGGAGCTGTTTTTT
CASSQEWVGRANTGELFF
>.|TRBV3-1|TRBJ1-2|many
TGTGCCAGCAGCCCTCCGAGCGCTAACTATGGCTACACCTTC
CASSPPSANYGYTF
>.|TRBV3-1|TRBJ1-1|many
TGTGCCAGCAGCCAAGAAGTGGGAAGCATGAACACTGAAGCTTTCTTT
CASSQEVGSMNTEAFF
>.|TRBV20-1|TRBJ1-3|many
TGCAGTGCTCCGGACAACGGAAACACCATATATTTT
CSAPDNGNTIYF
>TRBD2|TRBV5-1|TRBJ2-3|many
TGCGCCAGCAGTCTAACTACTAGCGGCACAGATACGCAGTATTTT
CASSLTTSGTDTQYF
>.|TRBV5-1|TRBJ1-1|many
TGCGCCAGCAGCTTGGAAGGCGGGGGGGCCGGTGAAGCTTTCTTT
CASSLEGGGAGEAFF
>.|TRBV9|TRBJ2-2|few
TGTGCCAGCGCCCCGGGGCGGAACACCGGGGAGCTGTTTTTT
CASAPGRNTGELFF
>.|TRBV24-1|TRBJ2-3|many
TGTGCCACCAGTGACGAGGACCACACAGATACGCAGTATTTT
CATSDEDHTDTQYF
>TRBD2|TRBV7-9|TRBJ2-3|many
TGCGGTAGTGCTCTAGCGGGAAGCACAGATACGCAGTATTTT
CGSALAGSTDTQYF
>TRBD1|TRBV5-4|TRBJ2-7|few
TGTGCCAGCAGCTTTTCCGCAGGGGGAATAACCGAGCAGTACTTC
CASSFSAGGITEQYF
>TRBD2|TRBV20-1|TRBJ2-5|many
TGCAGTGCTAGAGACGAAGCGGGAGTCCAAGAGACCCAGTACTTC
CSARDEAGVQETQYF
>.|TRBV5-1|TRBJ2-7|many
TGCGCCAGCGGTGGGGCCCCGGGAGACTCCTACGAGCAGTACTTC
CASGGAPGDSYEQYF
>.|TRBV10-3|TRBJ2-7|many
TGTGCCATCAGTGAATCAAGCTCCTACGAGCAGTACTTC
CAISESSSYEQYF
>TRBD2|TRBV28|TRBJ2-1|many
TGTGCCAGCAGTTTTTGGGCTAGCGGGAGAACTGATGAGCAGTTCTTC
CASSFWASGRTDEQFF
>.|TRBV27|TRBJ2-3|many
TGTGCCAGCAGTCCTACCACAGATACGCAGTATTTT
CASSPTTDTQYF
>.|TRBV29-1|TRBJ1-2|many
TGCAGCGTTGTGGGGGATTTGTTGTATGGCTACACCTTC
CSVVGDLLYGYTF
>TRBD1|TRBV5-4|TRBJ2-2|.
TGTGCCAGCAGAGATGACAGGGTGAACACCGGGGAGCTGTTTTTT
CASRDDRVNTGELFF
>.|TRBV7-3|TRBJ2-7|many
TGTGCCAGCAGCCCTCTCGCGGGATTATTCCACGAGCAGTACTTC
CASSPLAGLFHEQYF
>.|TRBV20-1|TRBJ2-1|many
TGCAGTGCTCCTCCGATATACAATGAGCAGTTCTTC
CSAPPIYNEQFF
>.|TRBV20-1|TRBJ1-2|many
TGCAGTGCTAGAGATAGAGAGTCAGCTAACTATGGCTACACCTTC
CSARDRESANYGYTF
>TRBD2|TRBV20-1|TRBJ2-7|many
TGCAGTGCGCGCGGGACTAGCAGGTACGAGCAGTACTTC
CSARGTSRYEQYF
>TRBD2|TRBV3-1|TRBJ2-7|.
TGTGCCAGCCGATACGGGGGGAAGGGGAACGAGCAGTACTTC
CASRYGGKGNEQYF
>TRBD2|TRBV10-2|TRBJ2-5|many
TGCGCCAGCAGTGGGGCTAGCGGTCGAGAGACCCAGTACTTC
CASSGASGRETQYF
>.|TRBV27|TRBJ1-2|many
TGTGCCAGCAGTCCCTATCAGGGGATTACCTATGGCTACACCTTC
CASSPYQGITYGYTF
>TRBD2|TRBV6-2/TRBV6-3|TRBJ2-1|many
TGTGCCAGCAGTCCGGGACTAGCGGGAGGGTATGAGCAGTTCTTC
CASSPGLAGGYEQFF
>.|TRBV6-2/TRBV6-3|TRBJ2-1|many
TGTGCCAGCACCAGGGGATGGGACAATGAGCAGTTCTTC
CASTRGWDNEQFF
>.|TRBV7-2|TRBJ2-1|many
TGTGCCATCGATGGGGGGAGCGGCAATGAGCAGTTCTTC
CAIDGGSGNEQFF
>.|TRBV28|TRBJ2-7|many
TGTGCCAGCACGGGCGCCTACGAGCAGTACTTC
CASTGAYEQYF
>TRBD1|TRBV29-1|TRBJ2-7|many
TGCAGCGTTGAAGGACAGGGTGGCGAGCAGTACTTC
CSVEGQGGEQYF
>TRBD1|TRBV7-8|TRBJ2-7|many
TGTGCCAGCAGCTTAGTAGACAGGGGAACCGAGCAGTACTTC
CASSLVDRGTEQYF
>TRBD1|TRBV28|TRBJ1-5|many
TGTGCCAGCAAACCGGGACAGGGGGCCGGGCAGCCCCAGCATTTT
CASKPGQGAGQPQHF
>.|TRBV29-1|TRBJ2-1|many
TGCAGCGTTGAAGATTACGGGGTAGAGGACAATGAGCAGTTCTTC
CSVEDYGVEDNEQFF
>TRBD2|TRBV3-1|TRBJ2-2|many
TGTGCCAGCAGCTCTCGCTCTAGCGGGAACACCGGGGAGCTGTTTTTT
CASSSRSSGNTGELFF
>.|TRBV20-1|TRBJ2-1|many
TGCAGTCCCCGGGACTCTCCGTTGGATGAGCAGTTCTTC
CSPRDSPLDEQFF
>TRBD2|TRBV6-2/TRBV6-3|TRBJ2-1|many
TGTGCCAGCAAGCCAACATTGGGACTAGCGGGAGAGAGGTCCTACAATGAGCAGTTCTTC
CASKPTLGLAGERSYNEQFF
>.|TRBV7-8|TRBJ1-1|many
TGTGCCAGCAGCGTAGGGGGATCGTCTGAAGCTTTCTTT
CASSVGGSSEAFF
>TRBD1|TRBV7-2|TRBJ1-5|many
TGTGCCAGCAGCTCAGGACAGGGGGATCAGCCCCAGCATTTT
CASSSGQGDQPQHF
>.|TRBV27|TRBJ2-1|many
TGTGCCAGCAGTGGTAGCGGACCAGATTTATACAATGAGCAGTTCTTC
CASSGSGPDLYNEQFF
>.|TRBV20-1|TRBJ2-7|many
TGCAGTGCTGCACTACGGGCCGTCTACGAGCAGTACTTC
CSAALRAVYEQYF
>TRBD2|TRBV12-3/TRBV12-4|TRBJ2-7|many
TGTGCCAGCAATATAGCGGGAGAAGGCGAGCAGTACTTC
CASNIAGEGEQYF
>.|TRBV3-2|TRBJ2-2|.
TGTGCCAGCTCCTGGAACACAGGGGACCTTAACACCGGGGAGCTGTTTTTT
CASSWNTGDLNTGELFF
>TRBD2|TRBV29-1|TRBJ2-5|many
TGCAGCACGGGACTAGGTGCCCAGACCCAGTACTTC
CSTGLGAQTQYF
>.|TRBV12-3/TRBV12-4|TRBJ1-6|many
TGTGCCAGCAGTAGTACCGGCTCCTATAATTCACCCCTCCACTTT
CASSSTGSYNSPLHF